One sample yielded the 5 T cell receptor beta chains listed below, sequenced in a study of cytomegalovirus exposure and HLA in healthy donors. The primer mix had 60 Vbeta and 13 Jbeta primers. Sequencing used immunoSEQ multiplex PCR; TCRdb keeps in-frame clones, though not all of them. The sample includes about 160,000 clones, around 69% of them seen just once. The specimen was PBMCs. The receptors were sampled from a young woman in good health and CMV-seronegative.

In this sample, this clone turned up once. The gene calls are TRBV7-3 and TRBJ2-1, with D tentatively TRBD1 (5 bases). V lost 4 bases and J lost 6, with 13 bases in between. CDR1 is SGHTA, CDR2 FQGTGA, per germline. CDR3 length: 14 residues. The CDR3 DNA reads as TGTGCCAGCAGCTCCCAGGGTTGGGGCAATGAGCAGTTCTTC. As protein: CASSSQGWGNEQFF.

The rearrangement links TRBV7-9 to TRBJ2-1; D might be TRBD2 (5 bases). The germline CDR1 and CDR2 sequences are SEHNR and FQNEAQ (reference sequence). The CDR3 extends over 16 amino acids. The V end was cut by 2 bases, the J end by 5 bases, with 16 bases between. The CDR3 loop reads CASSLWRWRADNEQFF. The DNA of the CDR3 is TGTGCCAGCAGCTTATGGAGGTGGCGGGCCGACAATGAGCAGTTCTTC. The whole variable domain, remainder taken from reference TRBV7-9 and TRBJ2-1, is DTGVSQNPRHKITKRGQNVTFRCDPISEHNRLYWYRQTLGQGPEFLTYFQNEAQLEKSRLLSDRFSAERPKGSFSTLEIQRTEQGDSAMYLCASSLWRWRADNEQFFGPGTRLTVL.

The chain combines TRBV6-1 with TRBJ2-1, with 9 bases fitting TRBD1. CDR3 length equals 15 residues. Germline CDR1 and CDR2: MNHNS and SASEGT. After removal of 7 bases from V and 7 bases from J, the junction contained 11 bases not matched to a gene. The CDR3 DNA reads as TGTGCCAGCAAATCTCCGGGACAGGGCTATAATGAGCAGTTCTTC. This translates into CASKSPGQGYNEQFF.

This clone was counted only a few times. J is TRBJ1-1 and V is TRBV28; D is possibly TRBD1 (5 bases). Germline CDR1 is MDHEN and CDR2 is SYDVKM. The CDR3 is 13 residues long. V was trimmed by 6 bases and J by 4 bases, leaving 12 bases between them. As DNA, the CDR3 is TGTGCCAGCAGCTGGGGCAGAGGCACTGAAGCTTTCTTT. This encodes CASSWGRGTEAFF.

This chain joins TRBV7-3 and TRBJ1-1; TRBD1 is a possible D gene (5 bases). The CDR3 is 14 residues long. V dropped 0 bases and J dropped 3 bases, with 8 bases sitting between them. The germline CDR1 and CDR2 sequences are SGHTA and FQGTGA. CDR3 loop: CASSLTGRDTEAFF. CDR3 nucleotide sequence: TGTGCCAGCAGCTTAACGGGGCGAGACACTGAAGCTTTCTTT. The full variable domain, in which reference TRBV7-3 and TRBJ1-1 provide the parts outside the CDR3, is GAGVSQTPSNKVTEKGKYVELRCDPISGHTALYWYRQSLGQGPEFLIYFQGTGAADDSGLPNDRFFAVRPEGSVSTLKIQRTERGDSAVYLCASSLTGRDTEAFFGQGTRLTVV.